The clone carrying this T cell receptor (beta chain) was recorded many times. The antigen remains undetermined. The data originate from a study of tumor and adjacent non-tumor tissue in lung cancer. Study results and caveats: Shorter survival was associated with higher TCR diversity in tumors. Normal lung showed higher cumulative top 100 clone frequency than tumor.

The template was RNA from unsorted bulk tissue. The CDR3 has 17 amino acids. TCRbeta libraries were built with three rounds of nested PCR, modified from ARM-PCR. TCRdb re-called the multiplex PCR reads with MiXCR, one entry per CDR3 protein. The sample holds roughly 67,000 distinct CDR3 sequences; 55% to 70% are singletons and the top ten take about 19%. The sequence came from a man aged 45-60 years with non-small cell lung cancer. Sequencing was done on a sample of lung tumor tissue. This chain joins TRBV12-1 and TRBJ2-3; the table's D call of TRBD1 was not tested on the DNA. TRBV12-1 is flagged as a pseudogene. This CDR3 is CASSACSGTGGSDTQYF. DNA for the CDR3: TGTGCCAGCAGCGCATGCTCCGGGACAGGGGGCTCAGATACGCAGTATTTT.